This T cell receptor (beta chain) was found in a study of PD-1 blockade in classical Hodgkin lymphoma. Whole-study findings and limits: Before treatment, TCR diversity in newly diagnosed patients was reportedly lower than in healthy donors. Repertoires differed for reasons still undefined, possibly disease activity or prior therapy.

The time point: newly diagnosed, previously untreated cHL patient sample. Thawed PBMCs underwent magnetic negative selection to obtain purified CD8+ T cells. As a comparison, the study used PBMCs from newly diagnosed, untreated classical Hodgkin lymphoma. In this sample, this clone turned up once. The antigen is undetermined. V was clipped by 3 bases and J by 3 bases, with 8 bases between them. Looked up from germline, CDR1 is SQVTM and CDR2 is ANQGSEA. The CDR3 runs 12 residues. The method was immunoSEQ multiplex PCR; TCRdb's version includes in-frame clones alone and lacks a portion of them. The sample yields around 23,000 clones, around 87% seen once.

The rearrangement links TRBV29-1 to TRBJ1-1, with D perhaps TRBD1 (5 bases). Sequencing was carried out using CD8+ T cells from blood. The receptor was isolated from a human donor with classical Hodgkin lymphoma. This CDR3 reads CSVDREDTEAFF. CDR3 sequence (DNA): TGCAGCGTTGACAGGGAAGACACTGAAGCTTTCTTT.